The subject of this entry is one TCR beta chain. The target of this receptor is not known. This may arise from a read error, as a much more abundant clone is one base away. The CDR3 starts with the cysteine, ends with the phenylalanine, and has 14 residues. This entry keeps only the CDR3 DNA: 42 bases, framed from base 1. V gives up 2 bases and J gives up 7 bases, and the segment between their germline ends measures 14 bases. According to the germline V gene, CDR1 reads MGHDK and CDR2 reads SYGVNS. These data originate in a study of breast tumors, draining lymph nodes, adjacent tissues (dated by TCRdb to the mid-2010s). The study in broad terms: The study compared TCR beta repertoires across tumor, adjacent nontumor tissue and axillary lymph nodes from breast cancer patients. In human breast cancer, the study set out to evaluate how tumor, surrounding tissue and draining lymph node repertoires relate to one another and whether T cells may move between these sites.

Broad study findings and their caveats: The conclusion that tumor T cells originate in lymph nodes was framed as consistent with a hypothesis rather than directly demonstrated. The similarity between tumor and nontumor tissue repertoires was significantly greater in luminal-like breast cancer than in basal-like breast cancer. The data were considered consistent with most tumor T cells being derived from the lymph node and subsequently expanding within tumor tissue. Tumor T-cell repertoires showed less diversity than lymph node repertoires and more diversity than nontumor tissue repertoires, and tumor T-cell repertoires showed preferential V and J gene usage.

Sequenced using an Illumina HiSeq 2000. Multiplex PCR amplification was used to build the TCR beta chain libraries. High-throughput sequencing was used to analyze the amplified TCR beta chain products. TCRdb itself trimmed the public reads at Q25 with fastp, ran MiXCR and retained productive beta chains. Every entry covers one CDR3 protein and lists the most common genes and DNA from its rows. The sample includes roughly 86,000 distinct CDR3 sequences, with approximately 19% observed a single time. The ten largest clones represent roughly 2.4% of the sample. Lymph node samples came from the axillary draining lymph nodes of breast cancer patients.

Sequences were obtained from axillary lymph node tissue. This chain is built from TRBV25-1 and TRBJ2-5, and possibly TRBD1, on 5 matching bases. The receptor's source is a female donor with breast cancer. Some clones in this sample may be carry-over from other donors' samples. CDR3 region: CASSERGPWGTQYF. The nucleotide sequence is TGTGCCAGCAGTGAAAGGGGCCCGTGGGGGACCCAGTACTTC.